What follows are 7 T cell receptor beta chains derived from one specimen sequenced in a study of human T cells and chemical hapten exposure. Time point given: patch test 3, about 24 weeks after DPC sensitization. Stated treatment: therapeutic diphenylcyclopropenone sensitization with weekly scalp DPC. Each CDR3 protein is one row after TCRdb ran MiXCR on the RACE reads. This sample has about 110,000 distinct CDR3 sequences, with under 40% found just once. The sequenced sample was whole blood, obtained in connection with sensitization to the hapten diphenylcyclopropenone (DPC). Receptors were obtained from a man aged 35 to 55 with alopecia areata. Some clones in this sample may be carry-over from other donors' samples.

This chain joins TRBV7-8 and TRBJ2-2; possible D gene TRBD2, 6 bases. The germline CDR1 and CDR2 sequences are SGHVS and FQNEAQ. The V end lost 10 bases, the J end lost 3 bases, and 12 bases lay between the germline ends. This CDR3 region has 13 residues. CDR3 sequence (DNA): TGTGCCATCAGGAGGGGTGACACCGGGGAGCTGTTTTTT. It yields the protein CAIRRGDTGELFF.

V and J are TRBV29-1 and TRBJ2-5; 10 bases line up with TRBD1. The CDR3 has 14 amino acids. Trimming cost V 7 bases and J 4 bases; bases outside gene matches: 9. CDR1 SQVTM and CDR2 ANQGSEA come from the germline V gene. DNA for the CDR3: TGCAGCGCAATGGCACGGGACAGGGGAGAGACCCAGTACTTC. The encoded protein is CSAMARDRGETQYF.

The J gene is TRBJ2-1, the V gene TRBV9, with D unclear. V lost 0 bases to trimming and J lost 6 bases, with 13 bases between them. The CDR3 sequence is 15 residues long. Germline assignment: CDR1 SGDLS and CDR2 YYNGEE. The CDR3 is CASSVDSSRANEQFF. The DNA for the CDR3 is TGTGCCAGCAGCGTAGACAGCAGTAGGGCCAATGAGCAGTTCTTC.

V is TRBV2 and J is TRBJ2-1, with a tentative D call TRBD2 (5 bases). The V end lost 4 bases, the J end lost 9 bases, and 13 bases lay between the germline ends. The CDR3 spans 13 residues. Germline values: CDR1 SNHLY, CDR2 FYNNEI. CDR3 DNA: TGTGCCAGCAGTGTGGGGAGAGACCGTGAGCAGTTCTTC. Residues: CASSVGRDREQFF.

The chain links TRBV20-1 to TRBJ2-3, with 7 bases that match TRBD2. Looked up from germline, CDR1 is DFQATT and CDR2 is SNEGSKA (reference sequence). The CDR3 totals 14 residues. Losses at the gene ends were 1 base for V and 6 bases for J; bases not matched to a gene: 7. The CDR3 coding sequence is TGCAGTGCTAGAGTGGCGGGAGATCGGGATACGCAGTATTTT. It translates to CSARVAGDRDTQYF.

The chain carries TRBV6-2 or TRBV6-3 and TRBJ2-3; the match to TRBD1 covers 8 bases. The CDR3 is 15 amino acids. Germline V gene sequence: CDR1 MNHEY, CDR2 SVGEGT. The V gene end was trimmed by 6 bases and the J gene end by 2 bases; junction bases not matched to a gene: 7. CDR3 protein: CASRGTGDHTDTQYF. CDR3 nucleotide sequence: TGTGCCAGCAGAGGGACAGGCGACCACACAGATACGCAGTATTTT.

This chain links TRBV5-4 with TRBJ1-5; the match to TRBD1 covers 9 bases. This CDR3 has 15 amino acids. Germline-derived CDR1 and CDR2 are SGHNT and YYREEE (reference sequence). The V gene end was trimmed by 4 bases and the J gene end by 5 bases; junction bases not matched to a gene: 7. The CDR3 is CASSDGQGRDQPQHF. The CDR3 DNA reads as TGTGCCAGCAGCGATGGACAGGGGCGCGATCAGCCCCAGCATTTT.